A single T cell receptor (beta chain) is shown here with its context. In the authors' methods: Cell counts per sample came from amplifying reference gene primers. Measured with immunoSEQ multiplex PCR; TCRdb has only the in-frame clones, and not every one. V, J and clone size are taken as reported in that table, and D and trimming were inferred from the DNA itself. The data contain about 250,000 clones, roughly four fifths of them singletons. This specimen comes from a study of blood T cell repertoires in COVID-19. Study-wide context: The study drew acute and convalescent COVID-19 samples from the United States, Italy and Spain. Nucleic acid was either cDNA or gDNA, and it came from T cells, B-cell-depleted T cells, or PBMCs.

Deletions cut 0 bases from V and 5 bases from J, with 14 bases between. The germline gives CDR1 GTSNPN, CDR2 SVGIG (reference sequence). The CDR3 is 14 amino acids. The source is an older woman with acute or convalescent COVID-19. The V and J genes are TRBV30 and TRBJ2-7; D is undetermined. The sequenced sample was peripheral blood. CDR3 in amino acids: CAWSVLIPSHEQYF. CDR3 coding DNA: TGTGCCTGGAGTGTACTAATACCCAGCCACGAGCAGTACTTC. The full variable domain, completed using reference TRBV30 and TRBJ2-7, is SQTIHQWPATLVQPVGSPLSLECTVEGTSNPNLYWYRQAAGRGLQLLFYSVGIGQISSEVPQNLSASRPQDRQFILSSKKLLLSDSGFYLCAWSVLIPSHEQYFGPGTRLTVT.